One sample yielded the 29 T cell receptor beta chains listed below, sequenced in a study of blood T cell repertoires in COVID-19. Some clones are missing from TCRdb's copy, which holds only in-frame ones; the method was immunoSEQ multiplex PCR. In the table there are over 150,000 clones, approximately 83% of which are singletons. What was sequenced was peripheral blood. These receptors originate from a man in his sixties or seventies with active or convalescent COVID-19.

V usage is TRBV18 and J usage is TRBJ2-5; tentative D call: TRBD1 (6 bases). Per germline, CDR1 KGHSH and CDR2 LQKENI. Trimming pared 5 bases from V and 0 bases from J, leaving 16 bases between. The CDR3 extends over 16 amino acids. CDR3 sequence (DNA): TGTGCCAGCTCAGCCGGGACATCTATGAACCAAGAGACCCAGTACTTC. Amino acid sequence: CASSAGTSMNQETQYF.

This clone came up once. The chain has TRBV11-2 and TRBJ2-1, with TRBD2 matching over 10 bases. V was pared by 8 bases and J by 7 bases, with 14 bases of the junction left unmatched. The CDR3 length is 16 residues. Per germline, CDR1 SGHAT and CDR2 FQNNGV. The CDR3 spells CASSSQGGLALNEQFF. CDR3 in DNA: TGTGCCAGCTCATCCCAGGGGGGACTAGCGTTGAATGAGCAGTTCTTC.

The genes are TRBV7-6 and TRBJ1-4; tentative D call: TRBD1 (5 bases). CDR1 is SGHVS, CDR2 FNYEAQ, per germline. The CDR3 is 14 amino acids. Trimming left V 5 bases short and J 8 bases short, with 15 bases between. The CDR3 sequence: CASSPDIGAEKLFF. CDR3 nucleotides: TGTGCCAGCAGCCCGGACATTGGGGCGGAAAAACTGTTTTTT.

The CDR3 is CASSLGQETNIQYF. The CDR3 coding sequence is TGTGCCAGCAGTCTAGGACAGGAGACAAACATTCAGTACTTC. The chain recombines TRBV28 with TRBJ2-4; 7 bases align to TRBD1. This CDR3 region has 14 residues. Unmatched junction bases numbered 7, after V lost 5 bases and J lost 6 bases. The V gene's germline CDR1 is MDHEN and CDR2 SYDVKM. Full variable domain (remainder filled in from reference TRBV28 and TRBJ2-4): DVKVTQSSRYLVKRTGEKVFLECVQDMDHENMFWYRQDPGLGLRLIYFSYDVKMKEKGDIPEGYSVSREKKERFSLILESASTNQTSMYLCASSLGQETNIQYFGAGTRLSVL.

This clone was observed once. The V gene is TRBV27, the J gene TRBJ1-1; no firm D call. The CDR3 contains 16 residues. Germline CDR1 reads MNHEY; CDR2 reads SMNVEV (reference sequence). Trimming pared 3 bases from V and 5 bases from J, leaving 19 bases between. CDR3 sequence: CASSFGRVFGGTEAFF. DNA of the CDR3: TGTGCCAGCAGTTTTGGTAGGGTATTTGGAGGTACTGAAGCTTTCTTT.

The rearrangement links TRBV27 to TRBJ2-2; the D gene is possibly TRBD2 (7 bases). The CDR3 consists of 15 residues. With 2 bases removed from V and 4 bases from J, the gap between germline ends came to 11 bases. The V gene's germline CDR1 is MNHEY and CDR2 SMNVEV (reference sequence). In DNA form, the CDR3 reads TGTGCCAGCAGTTTAAAGGGGGGGGGCACCGGGGAGCTGTTTTTT. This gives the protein CASSLKGGGTGELFF.

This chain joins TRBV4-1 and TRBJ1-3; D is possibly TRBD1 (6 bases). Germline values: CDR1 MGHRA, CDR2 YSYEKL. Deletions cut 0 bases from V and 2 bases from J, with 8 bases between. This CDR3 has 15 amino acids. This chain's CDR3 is CASSQDNRAGNTIYF. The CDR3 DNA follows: TGCGCCAGCAGCCAAGACAACAGGGCTGGAAACACCATATATTTT.

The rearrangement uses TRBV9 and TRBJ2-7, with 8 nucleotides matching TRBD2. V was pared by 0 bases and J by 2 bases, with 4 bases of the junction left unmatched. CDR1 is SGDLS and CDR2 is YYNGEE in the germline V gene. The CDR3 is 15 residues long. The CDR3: CASSVVAGGTYEQYF. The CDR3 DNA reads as TGTGCCAGCAGCGTAGTTGCGGGGGGAACCTACGAGCAGTACTTC.

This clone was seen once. The CDR3 sequence is CASSPRQVPTGNQETQYF. In DNA, the CDR3 is TGTGCCAGCAGCCCCCGACAGGTTCCAACGGGTAACCAAGAGACCCAGTACTTC. The chain recombines TRBV9 with TRBJ2-5, with D perhaps TRBD1 (6 bases). The CDR3 has 18 amino acids. Trimming removed 4 bases from V and 0 bases from J, with 22 bases in between. CDR1 is SGDLS, CDR2 YYNGEE, per germline.

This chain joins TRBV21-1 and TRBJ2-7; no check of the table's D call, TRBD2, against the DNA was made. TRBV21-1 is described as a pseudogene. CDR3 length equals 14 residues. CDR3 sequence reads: CAISTRDSSYEQYF. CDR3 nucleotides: TGTGCCATTTCAACCCGGGACTCTTCCTACGAGCAGTACTTC.

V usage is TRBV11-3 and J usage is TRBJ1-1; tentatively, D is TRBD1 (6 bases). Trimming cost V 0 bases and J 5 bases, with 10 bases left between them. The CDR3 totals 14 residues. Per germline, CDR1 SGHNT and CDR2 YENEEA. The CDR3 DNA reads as TGTGCCAGCAGCTTAGACAGGGGTCATACTGAAGCTTTCTTT. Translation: CASSLDRGHTEAFF.

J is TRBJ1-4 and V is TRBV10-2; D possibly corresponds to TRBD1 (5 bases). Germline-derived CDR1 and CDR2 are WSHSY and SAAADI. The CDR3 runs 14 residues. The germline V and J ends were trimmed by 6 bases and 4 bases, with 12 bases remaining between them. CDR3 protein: CASSPGGSNEKLFF. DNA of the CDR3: TGCGCCAGCAGCCCCGGGGGGAGTAATGAAAAACTGTTTTTT.

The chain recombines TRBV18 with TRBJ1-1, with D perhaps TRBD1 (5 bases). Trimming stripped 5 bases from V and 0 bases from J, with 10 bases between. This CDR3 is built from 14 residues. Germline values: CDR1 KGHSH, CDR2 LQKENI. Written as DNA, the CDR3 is TGTGCCAGCTCAGGCGACAGTCTGAACACTGAAGCTTTCTTT. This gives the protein CASSGDSLNTEAFF. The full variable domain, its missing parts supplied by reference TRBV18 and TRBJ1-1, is NAGVMQNPRHLVRRRGQEARLRCSPMKGHSHVYWYRQLPEEGLKFMVYLQKENIIDESGMPKERFSAEFPKEGPSILRIQQVVRGDSAAYFCASSGDSLNTEAFFGQGTRLTVV.

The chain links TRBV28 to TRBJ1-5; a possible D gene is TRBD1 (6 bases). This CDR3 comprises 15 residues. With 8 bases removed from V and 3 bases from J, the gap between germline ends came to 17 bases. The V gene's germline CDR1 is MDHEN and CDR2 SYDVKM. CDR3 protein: CASHPGTPNNQPQHF. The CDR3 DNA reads TGTGCCAGCCACCCCGGGACACCCAACAATCAGCCCCAGCATTTT.

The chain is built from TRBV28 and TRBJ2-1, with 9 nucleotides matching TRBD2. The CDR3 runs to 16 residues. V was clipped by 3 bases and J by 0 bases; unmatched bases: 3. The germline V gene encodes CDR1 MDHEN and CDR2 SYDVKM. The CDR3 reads CASSFSGGSSYNEQFF. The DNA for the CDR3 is TGTGCCAGCAGTTTTAGCGGGGGTAGCTCCTACAATGAGCAGTTCTTC.

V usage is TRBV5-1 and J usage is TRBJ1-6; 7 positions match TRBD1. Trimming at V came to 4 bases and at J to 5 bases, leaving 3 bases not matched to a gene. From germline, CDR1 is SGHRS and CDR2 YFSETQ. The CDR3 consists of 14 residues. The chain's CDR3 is CASSQGQNNSPLHF. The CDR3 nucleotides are TGCGCCAGCAGCCAGGGACAGAATAATTCACCCCTCCACTTT.

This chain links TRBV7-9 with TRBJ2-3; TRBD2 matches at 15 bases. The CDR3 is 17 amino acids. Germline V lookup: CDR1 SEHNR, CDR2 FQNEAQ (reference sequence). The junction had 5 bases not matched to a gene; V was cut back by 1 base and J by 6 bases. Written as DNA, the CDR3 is TGTGCCAGCAGCTTAGGGACTAGCGGGGGGGCCCGTGATACGCAGTATTTT. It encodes CASSLGTSGGARDTQYF. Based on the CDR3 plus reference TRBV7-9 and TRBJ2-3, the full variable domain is DTGVSQNPRHKITKRGQNVTFRCDPISEHNRLYWYRQTLGQGPEFLTYFQNEAQLEKSRLLSDRFSAERPKGSFSTLEIQRTEQGDSAMYLCASSLGTSGGARDTQYFGPGTRLTVL.

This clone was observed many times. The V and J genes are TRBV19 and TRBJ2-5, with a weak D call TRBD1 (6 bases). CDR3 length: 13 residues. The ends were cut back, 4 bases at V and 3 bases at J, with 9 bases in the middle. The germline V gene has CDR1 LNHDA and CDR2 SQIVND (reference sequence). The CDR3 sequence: CASSTYREETQYF. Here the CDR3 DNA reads TGTGCCAGTAGTACATACAGGGAAGAGACCCAGTACTTC.

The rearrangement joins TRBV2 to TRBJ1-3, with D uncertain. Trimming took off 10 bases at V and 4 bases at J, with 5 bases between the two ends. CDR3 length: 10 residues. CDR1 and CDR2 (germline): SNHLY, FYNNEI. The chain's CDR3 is CATGGNTIYF. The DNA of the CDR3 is TGTGCCACCGGGGGAAACACCATATATTTT.

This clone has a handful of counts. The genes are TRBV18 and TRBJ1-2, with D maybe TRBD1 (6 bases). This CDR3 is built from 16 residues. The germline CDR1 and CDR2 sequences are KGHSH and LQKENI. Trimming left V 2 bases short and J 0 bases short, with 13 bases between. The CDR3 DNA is TGTGCCAGCTCACCAGCGACAGGAGACTCTAACTATGGCTACACCTTC. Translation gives CASSPATGDSNYGYTF.

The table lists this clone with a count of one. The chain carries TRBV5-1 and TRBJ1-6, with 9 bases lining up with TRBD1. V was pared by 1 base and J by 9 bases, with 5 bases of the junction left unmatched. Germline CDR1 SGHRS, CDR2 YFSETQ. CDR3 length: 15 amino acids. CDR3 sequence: CASSLRTGAGSPLHF. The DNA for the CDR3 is TGCGCCAGCAGCTTGAGGACAGGGGCCGGTTCACCCCTCCACTTT.

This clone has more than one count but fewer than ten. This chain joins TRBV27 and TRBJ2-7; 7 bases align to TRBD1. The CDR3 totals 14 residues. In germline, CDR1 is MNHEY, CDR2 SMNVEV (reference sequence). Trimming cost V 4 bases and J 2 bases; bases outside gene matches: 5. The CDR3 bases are TGTGCCAGCAGTTGGGGACAGCGAACCTACGAGCAGTACTTC. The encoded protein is CASSWGQRTYEQYF.

CDR3 region: CASSFVVGDSYSSGANVLTF. The CDR3 nucleotides are TGCGCCAGCAGCTTCGTAGTTGGCGACTCTTATAGCTCTGGGGCCAACGTCCTGACTTTC. The rearrangement joins TRBV5-1 to TRBJ2-6; D is ambiguous. The CDR3 consists of 20 residues. The ends were cut back, 2 bases at V and 0 bases at J, with 21 bases in the middle. CDR1 SGHRS and CDR2 YFSETQ come from the germline V gene.

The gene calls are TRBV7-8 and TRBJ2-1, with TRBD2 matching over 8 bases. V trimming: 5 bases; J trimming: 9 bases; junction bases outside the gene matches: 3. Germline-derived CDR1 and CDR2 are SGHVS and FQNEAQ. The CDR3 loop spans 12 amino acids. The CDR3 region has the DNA TGTGCCAGCAGCCTCGGGGGGGGTGAGCAGTTCTTC. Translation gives CASSLGGGEQFF.

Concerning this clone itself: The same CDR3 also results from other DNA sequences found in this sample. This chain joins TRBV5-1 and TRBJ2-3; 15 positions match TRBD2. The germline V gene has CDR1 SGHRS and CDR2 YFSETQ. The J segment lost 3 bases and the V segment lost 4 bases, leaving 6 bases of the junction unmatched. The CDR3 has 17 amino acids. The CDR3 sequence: CASSLGLAGGGTDTQYF. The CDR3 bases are TGCGCCAGCAGCCTAGGACTAGCGGGAGGGGGAACAGATACGCAGTATTTT.

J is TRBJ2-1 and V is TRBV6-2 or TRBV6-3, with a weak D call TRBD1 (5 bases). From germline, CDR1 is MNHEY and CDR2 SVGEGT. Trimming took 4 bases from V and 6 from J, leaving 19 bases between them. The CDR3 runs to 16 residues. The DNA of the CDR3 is TGTGCCAGCAGTTCCCTGTTTTTATCAGGGTCCAATGAGCAGTTCTTC. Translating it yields CASSSLFLSGSNEQFF.

The CDR3 loop reads CASKNQGSGELFF. The CDR3 DNA sequence: TGCGCCAGCAAAAATCAGGGTTCCGGGGAGCTGTTTTTT. The rearrangement links TRBV5-1 to TRBJ2-2; D is possibly TRBD1 (5 bases). Germline V gene data show CDR1 as SGHRS and CDR2 as YFSETQ. V was cut by 6 bases and J by 6 bases, with 12 bases left in between. The CDR3 loop spans 13 amino acids.

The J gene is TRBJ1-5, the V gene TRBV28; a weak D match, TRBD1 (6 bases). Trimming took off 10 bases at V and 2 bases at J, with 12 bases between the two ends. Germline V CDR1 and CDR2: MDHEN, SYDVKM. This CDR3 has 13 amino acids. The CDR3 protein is CANGRQGNQPQHF. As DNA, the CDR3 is TGTGCCAACGGACGACAGGGCAATCAGCCCCAGCATTTT.

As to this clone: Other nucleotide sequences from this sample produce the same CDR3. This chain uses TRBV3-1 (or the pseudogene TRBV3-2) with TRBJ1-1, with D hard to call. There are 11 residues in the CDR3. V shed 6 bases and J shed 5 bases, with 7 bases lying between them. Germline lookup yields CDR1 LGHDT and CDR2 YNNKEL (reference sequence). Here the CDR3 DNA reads TGTGCCAGCAGGGGAGGGACTGAAGCTTTCTTT. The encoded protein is CASRGGTEAFF.